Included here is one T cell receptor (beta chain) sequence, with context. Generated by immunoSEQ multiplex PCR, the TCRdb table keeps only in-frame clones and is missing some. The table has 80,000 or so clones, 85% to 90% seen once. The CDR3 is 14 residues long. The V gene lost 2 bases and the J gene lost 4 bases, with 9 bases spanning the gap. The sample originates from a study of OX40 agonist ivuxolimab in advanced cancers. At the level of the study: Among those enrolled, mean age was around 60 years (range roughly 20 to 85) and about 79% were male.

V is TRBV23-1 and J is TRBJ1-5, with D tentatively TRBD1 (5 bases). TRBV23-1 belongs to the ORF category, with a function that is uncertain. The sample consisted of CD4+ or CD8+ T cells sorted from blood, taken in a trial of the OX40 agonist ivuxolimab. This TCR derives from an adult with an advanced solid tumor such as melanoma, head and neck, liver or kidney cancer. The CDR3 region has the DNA TGCGCCAGCAGTCAAGGAGGGGAAAATCAGCCCCAGCATTTT. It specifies CASSQGGENQPQHF.